This T cell receptor beta chain was identified during a study of blood T cell repertoires in COVID-19. In the study overall: From the United States, Italy and Spain came samples of acute and convalescent COVID-19. The analysed material was cDNA or gDNA that came from T cells, B-cell-depleted T cells, or PBMCs.

This CDR3 is 13 amino acids long. Losses at the gene ends were 3 bases for V and 1 base for J; bases not matched to a gene: 0. Germline lookup yields CDR1 SGHDT and CDR2 YYEEEE. Original handling: Reference gene primers were amplified, and this amplification served to estimate nucleated cell counts. Sequencing used immunoSEQ multiplex PCR; TCRdb keeps in-frame clones, though not all of them. V, J and clone size reflect that table, while D and trimming were determined from the DNA. This table holds 95,000 to 150,000 clones, 60% to 80% found once. The receptor comes from a human donor in a cohort sampled during active COVID-19. Sequencing input: peripheral blood. The genes are TRBV5-6 and TRBJ1-2; 7 bases align to TRBD1. CDR3: CASSYRGNYGYTF. The DNA for the CDR3 is TGTGCCAGCAGCTACAGGGGTAACTATGGCTACACCTTC.